This TCR beta chain is from a study of T cell repertoires in cytomegalovirus infection. CDR3 size: 16 residues. Germline V CDR1 and CDR2: SGHVS, FNYEAQ. V was clipped by 5 bases and J by 5 bases; unmatched bases: 13. On this clonotype itself: The antigen is undetermined.

Points from the study as a whole: CMV carriers with the relevant HLA were identified by cumulative public TCR beta family frequency. HLA-C-restricted, CMV-specific TCR beta clonotypes were dominant ex vivo.

From the reads, TCRdb called clonotypes with MiXCR, one entry per CDR3 protein. The profile shows about 490,000 distinct CDR3 sequences, approximately 15% of them singletons. The sequencing sample was made of CD8+ T cells from PBMCs. The chain uses TRBV7-6 and TRBJ2-5, with TRBD2 matching 8 bases. The TCR comes from a human donor in good health (CMV status not recorded). Some clones in this sample may be carry-over from other donors' samples. The CDR3 is CASSPGKRGWWETQYF. The CDR3 nucleotides read TGTGCCAGCAGCCCCGGGAAGCGGGGGTGGTGGGAGACCCAGTACTTC. Drawing the rest from reference TRBV7-6 and TRBJ2-5, the complete variable domain is GAGVSQSPRYKVTKRGQDVALRCDPISGHVSLYWYRQALGQGPEFLTYFNYEAQQDKSGLPNDRFSAERPEGSISTLTIQRTEQRDSAMYRCASSPGKRGWWETQYFGPGTRLLVL.